Listed below are T cell receptor beta chains from one sample, sequenced in a study of blood T cell repertoires in COVID-19. The table came from immunoSEQ multiplex PCR; TCRdb's copy has only in-frame clones and leaves some out. The profile shows some 120,000 clones, roughly four fifths of them singletons. Sequencing used peripheral blood. All receptors derive from a man aged 55-75 years with acute or convalescent COVID-19. Each CDR3 is given with its conserved first and last residue. A D gene is named only where the DNA matches it firmly.

>TRBJ2-1|TRBD2|TRBV10-3
CAIKGSGSGNEQFF
>TRBJ2-1|TRBD2|TRBV4-1
CASSRGAGGPREQFF
>TRBJ2-3|TRBD1|TRBV27
CASSLYMTGLDTQYF
>TRBJ1-2|TRBD1|TRBV6-1
CASSGAGGALYGYTF
>TRBJ2-7|-|TRBV4-1
CASSQSTRGHYEQYF
>TRBJ1-6|-|TRBV13
CASSSLNSPLHF
>TRBJ2-7|-|TRBV18
CATQLWQGSSYEQYF
>TRBJ2-5|TRBD2|TRBV24-1
CATSETSGRVETQYF
>TRBJ2-5|-|TRBV6-6
CASSPYRASGGQEAQYF
>TRBJ1-5|-|TRBV3-1/TRBV3-2
CASSQDTGIGQPQHF
>TRBJ1-1|-|TRBV13
CASSQQVNTEAFF
>TRBJ1-5|-|TRBV6-6
CASSRDSYSNQPQHF
>TRBJ1-4|TRBD1|TRBV5-1
CASSYHGTANEKLFF
>TRBJ2-3|TRBD2|TRBV30
CAWSVRLAGGTDTQYF
>TRBJ2-6|-|TRBV25-1
CASSAPPSSGANVLTF
>TRBJ2-2|TRBD2|TRBV6-6
CASSSLAGEGTGELFF
>TRBJ1-1|TRBD1|TRBV6-5
CATLTGYTEAFF
>TRBJ1-1|-|TRBV5-5
CASSLDTGRGTEAFF
>TRBJ1-2|TRBD1|TRBV7-9
CASRYTGTGGYTF
>TRBJ1-1|-|TRBV7-9
CASSFVQGTEAFF
>TRBJ1-2|-|TRBV27
CASSPGTRPNYGYTF
>TRBJ1-2|-|TRBV27
CASSPDILYGYTF
>TRBJ2-7|-|TRBV2
CASKWRDSREQYF
>TRBJ1-4|TRBD1|TRBV5-1
CASSYGTGGEKLFF
>TRBJ2-1|-|TRBV5-1
CASSPAPERLVPFF
>TRBJ2-7|TRBD2|TRBV27
CASSLSAGGPHLSF
>TRBJ2-3|TRBD2|TRBV24-1
CATSDTGTSGSPDTQYF
>TRBJ1-4|-|TRBV28
CASSLGQLGGGKLFF
>TRBJ1-6|-|TRBV6-2/TRBV6-3
CASSYRENNSPLHF
>TRBJ2-3|TRBD2|TRBV5-1
CASSSLAGGSTDTQYF
>TRBJ1-1|-|TRBV5-1
CASSLGVRGTEAFF
>TRBJ1-1|TRBD1|TRBV18
CASSPPGQMNTEAFF
>TRBJ2-1|-|TRBV5-4
CASSLGASDAYNEQFF